Given below is one T cell receptor (beta chain) in context. This specimen comes from a study of PD-L1 blockade in urothelial cancer. The method was immunoSEQ multiplex PCR; TCRdb's version includes in-frame clones alone and lacks a portion of them. This table has about 56,000 clones, around 84% appearing once. With 5 bases clipped from V and 8 bases from J, the junction kept 12 bases outside the gene matches. The CDR3 contains 15 residues. The V gene's germline CDR1 is PRHDT and CDR2 FYEKMQ (reference sequence). The sequences come from PBMCs, collected around atezolizumab (anti-PD-L1) treatment. The chain uses TRBV13 and TRBJ1-2; TRBD1 agrees at 9 bases. The sequence derives from a man aged 50-60 years with urothelial cancer. This chain's CDR3 is CASSAGQGRGQGYTF. DNA of the CDR3: TGTGCCAGCAGCGCCGGACAGGGGAGAGGACAGGGCTACACCTTC.